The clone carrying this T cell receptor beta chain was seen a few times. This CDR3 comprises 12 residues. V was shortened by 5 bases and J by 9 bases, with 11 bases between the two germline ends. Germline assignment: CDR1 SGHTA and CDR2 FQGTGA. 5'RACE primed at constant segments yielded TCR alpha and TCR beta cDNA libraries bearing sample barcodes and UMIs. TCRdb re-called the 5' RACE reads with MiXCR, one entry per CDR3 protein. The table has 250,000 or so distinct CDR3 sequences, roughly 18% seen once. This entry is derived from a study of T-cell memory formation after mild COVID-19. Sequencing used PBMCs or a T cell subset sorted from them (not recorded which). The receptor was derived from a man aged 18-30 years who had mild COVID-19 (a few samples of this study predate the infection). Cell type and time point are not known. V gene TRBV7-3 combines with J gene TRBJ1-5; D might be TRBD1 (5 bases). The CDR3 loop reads CASSDGAGPQHF. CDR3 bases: TGTGCCAGCAGCGACGGGGCAGGGCCCCAGCATTTT.